This section outlines one T cell receptor beta chain sequence together with its context. From its re-call of the 5' RACE reads, TCRdb lists each CDR3 protein once, without DNA. The sample table sets out about 370,000 distinct CDR3 sequences. The sample comes from a study of T cells expressing NK-cell markers. Turning to the study itself: Seven sequenced donors out of eight were HCMV-seropositive, one seronegative.

Germline loops: CDR1 SGHAT, CDR2 FQNNGV. This CDR3 is 15 amino acids long. The chain combines TRBV11-2 with TRBJ1-1; the D gene TCRdb calls, TRBD1, cannot be checked with no DNA. The receptor was isolated from a woman in her forties or fifties in good health. The sample consisted of blood T cells: a sorted CD56 or NKG2C T cell subset, CD4+ or CD8+ T cells, or bulk PBMC T cells (not recorded which). The CDR3 is CASSPPGTMNTEAFF.